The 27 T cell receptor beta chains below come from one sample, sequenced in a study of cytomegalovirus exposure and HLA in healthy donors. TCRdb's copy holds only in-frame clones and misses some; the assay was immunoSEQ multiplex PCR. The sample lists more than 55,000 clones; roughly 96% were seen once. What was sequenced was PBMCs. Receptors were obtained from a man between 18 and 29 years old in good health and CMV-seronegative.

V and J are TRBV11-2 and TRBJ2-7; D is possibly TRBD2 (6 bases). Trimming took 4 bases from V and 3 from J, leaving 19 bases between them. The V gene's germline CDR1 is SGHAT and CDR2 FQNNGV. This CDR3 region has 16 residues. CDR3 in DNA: TGTGCCAGCAGCTCCCGGGGGTTGGCTAACAGCTACGAGCAGTACTTC. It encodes CASSSRGLANSYEQYF.

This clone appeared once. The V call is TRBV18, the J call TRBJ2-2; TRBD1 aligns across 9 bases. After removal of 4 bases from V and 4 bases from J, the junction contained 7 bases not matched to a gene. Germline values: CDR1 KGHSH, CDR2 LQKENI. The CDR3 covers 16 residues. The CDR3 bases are TGTGCCAGCTCACGATCCGGGACAGGGAGCACCGGGGAGCTGTTTTTT. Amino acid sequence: CASSRSGTGSTGELFF.

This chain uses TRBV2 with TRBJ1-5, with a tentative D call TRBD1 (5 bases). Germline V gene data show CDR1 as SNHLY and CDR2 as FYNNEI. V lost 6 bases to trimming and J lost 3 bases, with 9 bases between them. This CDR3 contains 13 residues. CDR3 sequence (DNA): TGTGCCAGCAGACAGGCCCCCAATCAGCCCCAGCATTTT. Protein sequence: CASRQAPNQPQHF.

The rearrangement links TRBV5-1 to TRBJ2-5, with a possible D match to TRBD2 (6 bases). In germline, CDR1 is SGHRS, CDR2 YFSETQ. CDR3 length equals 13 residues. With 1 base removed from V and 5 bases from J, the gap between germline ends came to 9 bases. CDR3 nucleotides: TGCGCCAGCAGCTTGATGAGCGGGGAGACCCAGTACTTC. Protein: CASSLMSGETQYF.

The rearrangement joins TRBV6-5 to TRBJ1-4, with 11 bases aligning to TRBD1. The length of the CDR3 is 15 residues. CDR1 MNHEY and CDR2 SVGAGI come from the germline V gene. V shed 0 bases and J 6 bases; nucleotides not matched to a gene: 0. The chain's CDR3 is CASSYSGQGDEKLFF. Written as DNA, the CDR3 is TGTGCCAGCAGTTACTCGGGACAGGGGGATGAAAAACTGTTTTTT.

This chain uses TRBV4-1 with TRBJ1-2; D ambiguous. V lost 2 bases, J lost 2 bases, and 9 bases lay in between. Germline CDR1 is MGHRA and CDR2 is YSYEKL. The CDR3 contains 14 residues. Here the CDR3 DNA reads TGCGCCAGCAGCCAAAGTGCAGCGAACTATGGCTACACCTTC. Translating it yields CASSQSAANYGYTF.

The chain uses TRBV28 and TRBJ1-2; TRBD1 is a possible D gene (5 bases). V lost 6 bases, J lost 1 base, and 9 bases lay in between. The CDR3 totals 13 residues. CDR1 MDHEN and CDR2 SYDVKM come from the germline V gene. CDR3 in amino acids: CASSMGGNYGYTF. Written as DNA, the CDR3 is TGTGCCAGCAGCATGGGGGGTAACTATGGCTACACCTTC.

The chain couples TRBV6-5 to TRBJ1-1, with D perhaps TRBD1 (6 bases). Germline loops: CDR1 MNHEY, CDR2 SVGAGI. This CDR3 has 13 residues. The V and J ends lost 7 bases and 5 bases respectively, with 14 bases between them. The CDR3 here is CASTQGGRTEAFF. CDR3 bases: TGTGCCAGCACACAGGGTGGGCGAACTGAAGCTTTCTTT.

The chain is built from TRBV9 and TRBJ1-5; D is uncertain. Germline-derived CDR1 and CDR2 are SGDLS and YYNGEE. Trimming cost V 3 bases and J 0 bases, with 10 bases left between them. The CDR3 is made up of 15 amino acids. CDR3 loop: CASSASDYSNQPQHF. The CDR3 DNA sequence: TGTGCCAGCAGCGCGTCAGATTATAGCAATCAGCCCCAGCATTTT.

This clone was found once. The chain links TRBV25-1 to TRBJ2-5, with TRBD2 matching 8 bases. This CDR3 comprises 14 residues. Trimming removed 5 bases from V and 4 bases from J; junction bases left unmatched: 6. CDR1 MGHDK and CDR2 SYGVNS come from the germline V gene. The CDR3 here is CASSLAGGPETQYF. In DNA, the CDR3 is TGTGCCAGCAGTTTGGCGGGAGGACCAGAGACCCAGTACTTC.

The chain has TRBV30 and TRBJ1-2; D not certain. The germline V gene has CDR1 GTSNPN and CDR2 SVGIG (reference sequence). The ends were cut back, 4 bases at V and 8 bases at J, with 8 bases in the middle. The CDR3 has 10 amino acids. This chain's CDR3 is CAWKLLGYTF. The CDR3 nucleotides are TGTGCCTGGAAACTATTGGGCTACACCTTC.

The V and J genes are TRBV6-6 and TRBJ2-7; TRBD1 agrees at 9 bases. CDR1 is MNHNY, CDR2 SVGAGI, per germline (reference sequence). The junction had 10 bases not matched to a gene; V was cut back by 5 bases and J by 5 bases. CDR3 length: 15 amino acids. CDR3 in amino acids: CASSGSDRGVHEQYF. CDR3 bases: TGTGCCAGCAGTGGCTCGGACAGGGGAGTACACGAGCAGTACTTC.

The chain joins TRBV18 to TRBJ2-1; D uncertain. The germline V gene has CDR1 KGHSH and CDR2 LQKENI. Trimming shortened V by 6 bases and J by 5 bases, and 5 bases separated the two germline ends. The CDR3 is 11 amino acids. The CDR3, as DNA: TGTGCCAGCTCTCCTAACAATGAGCAGTTCTTC. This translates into CASSPNNEQFF.

The CDR3 DNA is TGTGCCTGGACCAGGACTACCTACAATGAGCAGTTCTTC. This sequence encodes CAWTRTTYNEQFF. V and J are TRBV30 and TRBJ2-1; tentative D call: TRBD2 (6 bases). The length of the CDR3 is 13 residues. Trimming took off 4 bases at V and 2 bases at J, with 9 bases between the two ends. The germline V gene encodes CDR1 GTSNPN and CDR2 SVGIG (reference sequence).

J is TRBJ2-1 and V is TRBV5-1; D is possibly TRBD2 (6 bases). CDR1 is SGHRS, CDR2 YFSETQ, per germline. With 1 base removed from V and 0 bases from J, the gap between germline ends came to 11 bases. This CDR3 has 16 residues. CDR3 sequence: CASSLSFGSSYNEQFF. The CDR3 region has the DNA TGCGCCAGCAGCTTGTCGTTCGGGAGCTCCTACAATGAGCAGTTCTTC. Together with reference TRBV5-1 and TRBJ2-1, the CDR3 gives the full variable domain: KAGVTQTPRYLIKTRGQQVTLSCSPISGHRSVSWYQQTPGQGLQFLFEYFSETQRNKGNFPGRFSGRQFSNSRSEMNVSTLELGDSALYLCASSLSFGSSYNEQFFGPGTRLTVL.

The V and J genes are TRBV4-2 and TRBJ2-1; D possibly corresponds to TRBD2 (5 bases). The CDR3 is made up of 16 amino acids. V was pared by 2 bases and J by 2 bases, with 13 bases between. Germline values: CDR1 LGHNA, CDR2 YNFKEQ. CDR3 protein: CASSQKHSATYNEQFF. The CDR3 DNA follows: TGTGCCAGCAGCCAAAAACATAGCGCAACCTACAATGAGCAGTTCTTC.

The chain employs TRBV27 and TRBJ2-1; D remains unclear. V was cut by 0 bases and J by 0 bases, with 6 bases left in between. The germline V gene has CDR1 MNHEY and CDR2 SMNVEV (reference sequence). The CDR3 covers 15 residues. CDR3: CASSLSLGSYNEQFF. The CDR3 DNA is TGTGCCAGCAGTTTATCTCTAGGCTCCTACAATGAGCAGTTCTTC.

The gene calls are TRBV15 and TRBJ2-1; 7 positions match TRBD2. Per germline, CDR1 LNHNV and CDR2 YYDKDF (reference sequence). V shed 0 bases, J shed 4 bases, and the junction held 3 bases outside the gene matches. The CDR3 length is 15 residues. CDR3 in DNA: TGTGCCACCAGCAGAGATACTAGCGCTTACAATGAGCAGTTCTTC. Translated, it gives CATSRDTSAYNEQFF.

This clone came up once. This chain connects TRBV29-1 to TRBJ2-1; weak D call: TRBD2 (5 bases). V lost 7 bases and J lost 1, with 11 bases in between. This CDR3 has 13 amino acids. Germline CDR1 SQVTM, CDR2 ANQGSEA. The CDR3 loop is CSAESGSYNEQFF. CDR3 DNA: TGCAGCGCCGAATCGGGGTCCTACAATGAGCAGTTCTTC.

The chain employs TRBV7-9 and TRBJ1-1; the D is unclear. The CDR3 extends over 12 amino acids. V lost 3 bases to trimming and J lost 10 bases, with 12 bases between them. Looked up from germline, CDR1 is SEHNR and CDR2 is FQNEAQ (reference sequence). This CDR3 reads CASSLGGRRAFF. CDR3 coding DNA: TGTGCCAGCAGCTTGGGAGGTAGGAGAGCTTTCTTT.

In DNA, the CDR3 is TGCGCCAGCAGCTTGGGGGCGGGAGGGCCCGAAGAGCTGTTTTTT. Translating it yields CASSLGAGGPEELFF. This chain joins TRBV5-1 and TRBJ2-2; 9 bases agree with TRBD2. This CDR3 region has 15 residues. The germline V gene encodes CDR1 SGHRS and CDR2 YFSETQ. Germline trimming cut 0 bases from V and 11 bases from J; bases unmatched to any gene: 8.

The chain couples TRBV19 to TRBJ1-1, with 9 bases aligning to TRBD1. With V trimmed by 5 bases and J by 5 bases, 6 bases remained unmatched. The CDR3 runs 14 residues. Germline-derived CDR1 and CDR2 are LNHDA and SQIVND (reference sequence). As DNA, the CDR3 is TGTGCCAGTAGTTTTAGCGGGACAGGGACTGAAGCTTTCTTT. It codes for CASSFSGTGTEAFF.

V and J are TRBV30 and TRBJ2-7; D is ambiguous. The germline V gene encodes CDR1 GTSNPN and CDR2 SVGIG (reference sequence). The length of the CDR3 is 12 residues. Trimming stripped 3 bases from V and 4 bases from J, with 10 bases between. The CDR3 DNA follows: TGTGCCTGGAGCCAATCCGGGTACGAGCAGTACTTC. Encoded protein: CAWSQSGYEQYF.

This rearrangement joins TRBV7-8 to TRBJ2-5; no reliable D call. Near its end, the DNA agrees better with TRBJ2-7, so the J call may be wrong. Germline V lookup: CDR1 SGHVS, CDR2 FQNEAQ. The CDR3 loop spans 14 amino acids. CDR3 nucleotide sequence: TGTGCCAGCAGCCCACCAGAGGAGTACTACGAGCAGTACTTC. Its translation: CASSPPEEYYEQYF.

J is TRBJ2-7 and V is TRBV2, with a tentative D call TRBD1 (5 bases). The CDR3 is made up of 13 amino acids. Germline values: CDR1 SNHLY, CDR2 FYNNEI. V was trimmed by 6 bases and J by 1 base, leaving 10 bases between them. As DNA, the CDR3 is TGTGCCAGCAGGTCACAGGTGTCCTACGAGCAGTACTTC. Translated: CASRSQVSYEQYF.

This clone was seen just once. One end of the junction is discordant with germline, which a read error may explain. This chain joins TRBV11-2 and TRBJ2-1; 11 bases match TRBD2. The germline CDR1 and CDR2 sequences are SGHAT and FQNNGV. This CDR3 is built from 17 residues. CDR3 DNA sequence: TGTGCCAGCATAGAGCGACTAGCGGGAAAGGGGTACAAAGAGCAGTTCTTC. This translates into CASIERLAGKGYKEQFF.

The CDR3 coding sequence is TGTGCCTGGAGTGAACACGGTTCGGGACAGTACTCCTACGAGCAGTACTTC. Translated: CAWSEHGSGQYSYEQYF. This chain links TRBV30 with TRBJ2-7; 7 nucleotides agree with TRBD1. CDR3 length: 17 residues. V dropped 1 base and J dropped 0; count of bases not matched to a gene: 12. The V gene's germline CDR1 is GTSNPN and CDR2 SVGIG (reference sequence).